This is a list of T cell receptor beta chains from one sample in a study of CXCR3-negative and CXCR3-positive naive CD8 T cells. TCRdb re-called the 5' RACE reads; every CDR3 protein appears as one record, without DNA. The table for this sample gives tens of thousands of distinct CDR3 sequences. What was sequenced was naive CXCR3- CD8+ T cells from blood. The origin of the receptors is a human donor in good health. Some clones in this sample may be carry-over from other donors' samples. Each CDR3 is given with its conserved first and last residue. Only some rows state a clone size, as once, few, many or a class for expanded clones.

>TRBJ2-7|TRBV9|-
CASSQGWGEAYEQYF
>TRBJ2-7|TRBV14|-
CASSRASRSEQYF
>TRBJ1-2|TRBV12-3/TRBV12-4|-
CASSLLQTYGYTF
>TRBJ2-7|TRBV12-3/TRBV12-4|-
CASSWGWGEAGGPNEQYF
>TRBJ2-2|TRBV5-1|-
CASSLDGSSNTGELFF
>TRBJ2-5|TRBV7-9|medium-sized
CASSLETSPSGGAGETQYF
>TRBJ2-7|TRBV12-3/TRBV12-4|-
CASSRGGSYEQYF
>TRBJ1-3|TRBV6-6|-
CASSYSMEQGANSGNTICF
>TRBJ2-1|TRBV29-1|-
CSAVTRSSYNEQFF
>TRBJ1-5|TRBV7-9|-
CASSLGTGPTNQPQHF
>TRBJ1-3|TRBV20-1|medium-sized
CSARFSGNTIYF
>TRBJ1-5|TRBV6-2/TRBV6-3|-
CARGIADSYNRGDQPQHF
>TRBJ2-2|TRBV5-6|-
CASRRDRGQTGELFF
>TRBJ2-2|TRBV12-3/TRBV12-4|-
CASSFVGNTGELFF
>TRBJ2-3|TRBV6-5|-
CASRRLAGGPADTQYF
>TRBJ2-1|TRBV4-3|-
CASSQGGGGSNEQFF
>TRBJ2-7|TRBV18|-
CASSPGQAGEQYF
>TRBJ2-1|TRBV29-1|-
CSVTREESYRDEQFF
>TRBJ1-2|TRBV27|-
CASSPASGDGYTF
>TRBJ2-7|TRBV29-1|-
CSARIGYEQYF
>TRBJ2-1|TRBV7-6|-
CASRPGGYNEQFF
>TRBJ2-1|TRBV3-1|-
CASSQADYSSSYNEQFF
>TRBJ1-1|TRBV29-1|-
CSVGMYTEAFF
>TRBJ1-5|TRBV3-1|-
CASSQDEGAQPQHF
>TRBJ2-7|TRBV7-9|-
CASSLEGGYEQYF
>TRBJ2-2|TRBV27|-
CASSLVVWEPGELFF